These 15 T cell receptor beta chains were sequenced from one sample in a study of neurological immune-mediated disorders. TCRdb reprocessed the 5' RACE reads with MiXCR, giving one entry per CDR3 protein. The sample lists 75,000 to 90,000 distinct CDR3 sequences, under 13% seen once, with roughly 2% in the top ten. The specimen sequenced was PBMCs. The receptors here all came from a man aged 35 to 55 in good health.

This clonotype was recorded a few times. The chain couples TRBV28 to TRBJ1-2; no firm D call. CDR3 length equals 13 residues. Germline lookup yields CDR1 MDHEN and CDR2 SYDVKM. Trimming took 3 bases from V and 5 from J, leaving 10 bases between them. CDR3 sequence: CASSFSSGYGYTF. The CDR3 DNA sequence: TGTGCCAGCAGTTTTTCGTCGGGGTATGGCTACACCTTC.

This clonotype has at least ten counts. The CDR3 sequence: CASSLMAGTLKDEQFF. The CDR3 coding sequence is TGTGCCAGCAGTTTAATGGCAGGGACCCTTAAAGATGAGCAGTTCTTC. V and J are TRBV28 and TRBJ2-1; perhaps D is TRBD1 or TRBD2 (5 bases each). The CDR3 sequence is 16 residues long. Germline loops: CDR1 MDHEN, CDR2 SYDVKM. V lost 2 bases and J lost 8, with 19 bases in between.

This clonotype was seen only a few times. J is TRBJ2-5 and V is TRBV5-1; D is undetermined. Per the germline V gene, CDR1 is SGHRS and CDR2 is YFSETQ. CDR3 size: 19 residues. V lost 0 bases, J lost 2 bases, and 23 bases lay in between. The CDR3 region has the DNA TGCGCCAGCAGCTTGGACCTAAGGGCTACCATGGGGAATCAAGAGACCCAGTACTTC. The encoded protein is CASSLDLRATMGNQETQYF.

Ten or more counts support this clonotype. The chain carries TRBV29-1 and TRBJ2-7, with a tentative D call TRBD1 (5 bases). The ends were cut back, 1 base at V and 1 base at J, with 14 bases in the middle. This CDR3 contains 15 residues. Germline lookup yields CDR1 SQVTM and CDR2 ANQGSEA. CDR3 bases: TGCAGCGTTGAAGGGATTACTACAGGTTCCTACGAGCAGTACTTC. Protein product: CSVEGITTGSYEQYF.

This clonotype was detected ten times or more. The gene calls are TRBV11-2 and TRBJ2-7, with a weak D call TRBD2 (5 bases). CDR1 is SGHAT and CDR2 is FQNNGV in the germline V gene. The CDR3 has 14 residues. Trimming stripped 4 bases from V and 2 bases from J, with 12 bases between. CDR3 DNA sequence: TGTGCCAGCAGCTCCCCGATGGAGGCCTACGAGCAGTACTTC. Translation gives CASSSPMEAYEQYF.

This clonotype was seen at least ten times. This sequence joins TRBV20-1 and TRBJ2-2, with a possible D match to TRBD2 (5 bases). Germline loops: CDR1 DFQATT, CDR2 SNEGSKA (reference sequence). The ends were cut back, 0 bases at V and 0 bases at J, with 8 bases in the middle. The CDR3 has 15 residues. CDR3: CSARDERTNTGELFF. The CDR3 DNA is TGCAGTGCTAGAGATGAGCGGACGAACACCGGGGAGCTGTTTTTT.

This clonotype is medium-sized within its sample. The chain links TRBV20-1 to TRBJ2-3; 7 bases map to TRBD2. CDR3 length: 16 residues. Trimming at V came to 5 bases and at J to 1 base, leaving 12 bases not matched to a gene. Germline CDR1 is DFQATT and CDR2 is SNEGSKA (reference sequence). This CDR3 reads CSAHYKRDSRTDTQYF. CDR3 nucleotide sequence: TGCAGTGCTCACTATAAGCGGGACTCGCGCACAGATACGCAGTATTTT.

This clonotype was recorded many times. V usage is TRBV7-2 and J usage is TRBJ2-7, with 8 bases that match TRBD2. The V gene end was trimmed by 5 bases and the J gene end by 3 bases; junction bases not matched to a gene: 18. The CDR3 consists of 18 residues. Germline lookup yields CDR1 SGHTA and CDR2 FQGNSA. In DNA form, the CDR3 reads TGTGCCAGCAGCATAAAAGCGGGAGCAACCCCTACCTTCTACGAGCAGTACTTC. Protein: CASSIKAGATPTFYEQYF.

This clonotype was seen at least ten times. The J gene is TRBJ1-1, the V gene TRBV5-5; 7 bases fit TRBD1. From germline, CDR1 is SGHKS and CDR2 YYEKEE (reference sequence). This CDR3 has 17 amino acids. V trimming: 0 bases; J trimming: 3 bases; junction bases outside the gene matches: 11. DNA of the CDR3: TGTGCCAGCAGCTTGGCCTTTGAGGGGGCTAGGGACACTGAAGCTTTCTTT. Its protein is CASSLAFEGARDTEAFF.

V and J are TRBV5-1 and TRBJ2-4, with D perhaps assigned TRBD1 or TRBD2 (6 bases each). The germline V and J ends were trimmed by 4 bases and 6 bases, with 11 bases remaining between them. Per the germline V gene, CDR1 is SGHRS and CDR2 is YFSETQ. This CDR3 spans 13 amino acids. The DNA for the CDR3 is TGCGCCAGCAGCGCGGGACATGCAAACATTCAGTACTTC. Its translation is CASSAGHANIQYF. Full variable domain (missing parts from reference TRBV5-1 and TRBJ2-4): KAGVTQTPRYLIKTRGQQVTLSCSPISGHRSVSWYQQTPGQGLQFLFEYFSETQRNKGNFPGRFSGRQFSNSRSEMNVSTLELGDSALYLCASSAGHANIQYFGAGTRLSVL.

This clonotype was picked up many times. This chain links TRBV5-1 with TRBJ2-5; D possibly corresponds to TRBD1 (7 bases). The CDR3 is 17 residues long. CDR1 and CDR2 (germline): SGHRS, YFSETQ. Trimming took 2 bases from V and 4 from J, leaving 21 bases between them. The CDR3, as DNA: TGCGCCAGCAGCTTTGGGGGGACAGTAATCAAGGGAGAGACCCAGTACTTC. Protein product: CASSFGGTVIKGETQYF.

Many counts were recorded for this clonotype. The V and J genes are TRBV29-1 and TRBJ2-7, with D unresolved. The V end was cut by 2 bases, the J end by 7 bases, with 12 bases between. The CDR3 runs to 12 residues. Germline V gene lookup returns CDR1 SQVTM and CDR2 ANQGSEA. The CDR3 DNA follows: TGCAGCGTTGAAAGGACGATGGGTGAGCAGTACTTC. Protein sequence: CSVERTMGEQYF.

In its sample, this clonotype was seen many times. The V call is TRBV2, the J call TRBJ1-1; D ambiguous. CDR3 size: 14 residues. V lost 4 bases to trimming and J lost 2 bases, with 11 bases between them. CDR1 is SNHLY and CDR2 is FYNNEI in the germline V gene. CDR3 in amino acids: CASSAGRFNTEAFF. The CDR3 DNA is TGTGCCAGCAGTGCCGGGAGGTTTAACACTGAAGCTTTCTTT.

The V and J genes are TRBV27 and TRBJ2-4; weak D call: TRBD2 (6 bases). Germline V gene lookup returns CDR1 MNHEY and CDR2 SMNVEV (reference sequence). Trimming pared 5 bases from V and 0 bases from J, leaving 20 bases between. This CDR3 comprises 18 residues. The CDR3 DNA is TGTGCCAGCAGTCCCACCTCGGGCGGGAAACTAGCCAAAAACATTCAGTACTTC. Translating gives CASSPTSGGKLAKNIQYF.

There are many counts of this clonotype. CDR3 nucleotide sequence: TGTGCCAGCAGCCCCCGTGGGCGACTAGCGGAGCAAGAGACCCAGTACTTC. This gives the protein CASSPRGRLAEQETQYF. This chain uses TRBV7-2 with TRBJ2-5, with TRBD2 matching 9 bases. The CDR3 contains 17 residues. The J segment lost 2 bases and the V segment lost 5 bases, leaving 12 bases of the junction unmatched. Per the germline V gene, CDR1 is SGHTA and CDR2 is FQGNSA.